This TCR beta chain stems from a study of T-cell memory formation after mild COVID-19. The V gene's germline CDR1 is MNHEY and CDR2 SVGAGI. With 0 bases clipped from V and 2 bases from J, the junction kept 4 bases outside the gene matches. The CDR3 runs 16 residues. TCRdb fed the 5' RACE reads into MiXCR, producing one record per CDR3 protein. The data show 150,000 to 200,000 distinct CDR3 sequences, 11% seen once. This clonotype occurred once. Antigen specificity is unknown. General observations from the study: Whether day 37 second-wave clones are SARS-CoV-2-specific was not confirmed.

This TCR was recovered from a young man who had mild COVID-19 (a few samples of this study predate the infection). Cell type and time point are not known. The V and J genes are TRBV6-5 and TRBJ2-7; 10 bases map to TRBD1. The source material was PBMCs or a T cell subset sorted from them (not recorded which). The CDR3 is CASSYSIGTGAYEQYF. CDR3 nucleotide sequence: TGTGCCAGCAGTTACTCGATAGGGACAGGGGCCTACGAGCAGTACTTC.